A single sample is the source of the 3 T cell receptor beta chains below, sequenced in a study of shared clonotypes between healthy human individuals. Some clones are missing from TCRdb's copy, which holds only in-frame ones; the method was immunoSEQ multiplex PCR. The table shows around 510,000 clones, with just over 75% occurring only once. The sample taken for sequencing was PBMCs. The receptors stem from a woman aged 40 to 55 in good health. Some clones in this sample may be carry-over from other donors' samples.

CDR3 in amino acids: CASSKLGARELFF. The CDR3 DNA is TGTGCCAGCAGTAAACTTGGGGCCAGGGAGCTGTTTTTT. The chain joins TRBV27 to TRBJ2-2, with a weak D call TRBD1 (5 bases). CDR3 length equals 13 residues. In germline, CDR1 is MNHEY, CDR2 SMNVEV (reference sequence). Between the trimmed V and J ends, which lost 5 bases and 9 bases, there was a span of 13 bases.

As concerns this clone: Given a much more abundant clone one base away, this may be a read error. V is TRBV27 and J is TRBJ2-7; TRBD1 is a possible D gene (5 bases). CDR1 is MNHEY, CDR2 SMNVEV, per germline (reference sequence). CDR3 length equals 11 residues. V lost 6 bases to trimming and J lost 3 bases, with 6 bases between them. CDR3 sequence: CASSQGYEQYF. In DNA form, the CDR3 reads TGTGCCAGCAGCCAGGGCTACGAGCAGTACTTC.

This chain uses TRBV7-6 with TRBJ1-2; D unresolved. Germline loops: CDR1 SGHVS, CDR2 FNYEAQ. Trimming shortened V by 1 base and J by 8 bases, and 8 bases separated the two germline ends. The CDR3 consists of 12 residues. CDR3 region: CASSLEGWGYTF. The CDR3 coding sequence is TGTGCCAGCAGCTTAGAGGGCTGGGGCTACACCTTC.